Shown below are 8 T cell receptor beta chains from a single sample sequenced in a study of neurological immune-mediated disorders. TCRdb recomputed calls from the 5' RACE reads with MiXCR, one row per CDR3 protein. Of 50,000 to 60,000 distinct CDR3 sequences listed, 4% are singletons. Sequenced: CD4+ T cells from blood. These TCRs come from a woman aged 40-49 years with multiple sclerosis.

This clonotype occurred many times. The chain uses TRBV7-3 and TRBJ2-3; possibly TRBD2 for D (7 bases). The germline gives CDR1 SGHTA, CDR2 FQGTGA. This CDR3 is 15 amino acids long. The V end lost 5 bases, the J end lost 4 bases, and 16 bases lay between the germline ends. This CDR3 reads CASSPSRGASDTQYF. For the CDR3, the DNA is TGTGCCAGCAGCCCTAGCCGGGGGGCCTCAGATACGCAGTATTTT.

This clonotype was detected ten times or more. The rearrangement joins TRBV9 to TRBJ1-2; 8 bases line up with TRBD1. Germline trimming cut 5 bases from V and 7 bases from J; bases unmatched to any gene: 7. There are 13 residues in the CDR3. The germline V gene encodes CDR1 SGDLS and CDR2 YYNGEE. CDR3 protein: CASRGQGLGGYTF. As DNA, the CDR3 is TGTGCCAGCAGAGGACAGGGCCTGGGTGGCTACACCTTC.

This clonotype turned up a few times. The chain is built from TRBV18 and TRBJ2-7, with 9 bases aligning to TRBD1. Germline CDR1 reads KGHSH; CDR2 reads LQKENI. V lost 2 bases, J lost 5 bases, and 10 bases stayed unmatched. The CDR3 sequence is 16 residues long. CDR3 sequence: CASSPMSGQGFHEQYF. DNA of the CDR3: TGTGCCAGCTCACCAATGTCGGGACAGGGTTTCCACGAGCAGTACTTC.

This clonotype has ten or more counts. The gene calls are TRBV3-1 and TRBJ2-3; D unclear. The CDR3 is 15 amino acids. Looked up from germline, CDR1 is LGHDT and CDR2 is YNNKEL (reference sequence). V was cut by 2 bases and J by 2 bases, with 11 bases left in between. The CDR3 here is CASSQWRQATDTQYF. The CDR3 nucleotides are TGTGCCAGCAGCCAATGGCGCCAGGCCACAGATACGCAGTATTTT.

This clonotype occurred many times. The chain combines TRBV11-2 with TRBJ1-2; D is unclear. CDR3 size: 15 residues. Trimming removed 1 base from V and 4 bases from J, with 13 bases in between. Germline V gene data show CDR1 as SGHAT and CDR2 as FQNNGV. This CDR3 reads CASSLVARPSYGYTF. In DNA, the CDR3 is TGTGCCAGCAGCTTAGTAGCCCGTCCGTCCTATGGCTACACCTTC.

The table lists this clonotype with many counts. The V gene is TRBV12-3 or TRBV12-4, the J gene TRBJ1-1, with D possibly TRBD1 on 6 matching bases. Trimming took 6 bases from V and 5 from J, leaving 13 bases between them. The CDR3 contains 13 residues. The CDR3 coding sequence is TGTGCCAGCAGCGCACAGGGCGGGACTGAAGCTTTCTTT. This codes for CASSAQGGTEAFF.

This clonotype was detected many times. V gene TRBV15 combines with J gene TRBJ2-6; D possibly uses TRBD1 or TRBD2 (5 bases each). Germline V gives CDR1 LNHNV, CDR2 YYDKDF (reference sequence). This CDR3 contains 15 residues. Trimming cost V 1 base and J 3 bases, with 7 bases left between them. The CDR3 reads CATSRGGSGANVLTF. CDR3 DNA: TGTGCCACCAGCAGAGGGGGGAGTGGGGCCAACGTCCTGACTTTC.

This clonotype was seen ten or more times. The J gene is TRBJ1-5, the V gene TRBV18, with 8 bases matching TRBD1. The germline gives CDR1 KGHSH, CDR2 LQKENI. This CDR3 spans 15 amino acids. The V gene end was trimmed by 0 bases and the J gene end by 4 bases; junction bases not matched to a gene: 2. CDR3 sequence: CASSPPGQVNQPQHF. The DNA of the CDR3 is TGTGCCAGCTCACCACCGGGACAGGTTAATCAGCCCCAGCATTTT.